This T cell receptor beta chain was recovered during a study of technical replicates of blood from a handful of donors. The repertoire was sequenced with immunoSEQ multiplex PCR; TCRdb's copy has only in-frame clones and lacks some. The sample lists some 73,000 clones; over 90% were seen once. The V segment lost 4 bases and the J segment 6 bases; nucleotides outside the gene matches: 27. The length of the CDR3 is 21 residues. The germline gives CDR1 LGHNA, CDR2 YSLEER. The receptor comes from a human donor in good health. Some clones in this sample may be carry-over from other donors' samples. The chain has TRBV4-3 and TRBJ1-5, with 7 bases aligning to TRBD1. The sequenced sample was PBMCs. This CDR3 reads CASSRNPVRAGGGKGSQPQHF. CDR3 in DNA: TGCGCCAGCAGCCGGAACCCCGTCAGGGCAGGGGGTGGTAAGGGAAGTCAGCCCCAGCATTTT.